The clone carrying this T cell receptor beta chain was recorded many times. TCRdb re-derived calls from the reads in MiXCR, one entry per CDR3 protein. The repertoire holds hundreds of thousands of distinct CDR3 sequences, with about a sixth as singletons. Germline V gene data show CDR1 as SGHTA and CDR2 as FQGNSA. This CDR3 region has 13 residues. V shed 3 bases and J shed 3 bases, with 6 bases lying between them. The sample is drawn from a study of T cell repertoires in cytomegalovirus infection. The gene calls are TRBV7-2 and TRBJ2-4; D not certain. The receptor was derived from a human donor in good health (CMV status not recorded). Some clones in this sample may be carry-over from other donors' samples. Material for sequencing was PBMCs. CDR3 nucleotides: TGTGCCAGCAGCTTGCAGAGCAAAAACATTCAGTACTTC. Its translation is CASSLQSKNIQYF.